Listed here are 8 T cell receptor beta chains from one sample, sequenced in a study of blood T cell repertoires in COVID-19. The assay was immunoSEQ multiplex PCR, and TCRdb's table has in-frame clones only and misses some. The table has 150,000 to 200,000 clones, around 80% seen once. Material: PBMCs or T cells enriched from blood (not recorded which). Receptors originate from a man aged 70 or older who had been exposed to COVID-19.

The CDR3 bases are TGTGCCAGCAGCATGACAGGGCAAAATCAGCCCCAGCATTTT. This codes for CASSMTGQNQPQHF. This chain connects TRBV9 to TRBJ1-5; 7 bases agree with TRBD1. V shed 4 bases, J shed 4 bases, and the junction held 5 bases outside the gene matches. Germline loops: CDR1 SGDLS, CDR2 YYNGEE. This CDR3 comprises 14 residues.

The CDR3 region is CASGDSGNQPQHF. The DNA for the CDR3 is TGTGCCAGCGGGGACTCAGGCAATCAGCCCCAGCATTTT. The V call is TRBV6-5, the J call TRBJ1-5; a weak D match, TRBD1 (5 bases). The V gene's germline CDR1 is MNHEY and CDR2 SVGAGI. The ends were cut back, 8 bases at V and 2 bases at J, with 10 bases in the middle. The CDR3 is 13 residues long.

This chain joins TRBV7-8 and TRBJ2-2; a possible D gene is TRBD1 (5 bases). Germline assignment: CDR1 SGHVS and CDR2 FQNEAQ. This CDR3 comprises 13 residues. With 2 bases removed from V and 7 bases from J, the gap between germline ends came to 8 bases. The CDR3 nucleotides read TGTGCCAGCAGCTTAAGGGGATTCGGGGAGCTGTTTTTT. It yields the protein CASSLRGFGELFF.

The CDR3 DNA reads TGTGCCAGCAGCTTAGTTCAGGGCCCAAAACTGTTTTTT. Amino acid sequence: CASSLVQGPKLFF. The chain is built from TRBV11-2 and TRBJ1-4, with D possibly matching TRBD1 (5 bases). Trimming removed 1 base at V and 10 bases at J, with 10 bases between. The CDR3 has 13 residues. Germline V gene lookup returns CDR1 SGHAT and CDR2 FQNNGV.

This clone was recorded once. The chain uses TRBV7-9 and TRBJ2-3; a possible D gene is TRBD2 (5 bases). The length of the CDR3 is 12 residues. V lost 2 bases and J 13 bases, leaving 13 bases between the germline ends. Per the germline V gene, CDR1 is SEHNR and CDR2 is FQNEAQ (reference sequence). CDR3 bases: TGTGCCAGCAGCTTATACGGCGGGCTCAAGTATTTT. It specifies CASSLYGGLKYF.

The rearrangement joins TRBV4-3 to TRBJ1-3; no reliable D call. The CDR3 has 17 residues. Trimming cost V 4 bases and J 0 bases, with 16 bases left between them. Germline CDR1 reads LGHNA; CDR2 reads YSLEER. CDR3 protein: CASSLNSGSLSGNTIYF. The DNA of the CDR3 is TGCGCCAGCAGCCTAAACTCAGGTTCCCTCTCTGGAAACACCATATATTTT.

This chain uses TRBV6-5 with TRBJ2-7; 8 bases map to TRBD1. With 5 bases clipped from V and 4 bases from J, the junction kept 1 base outside the gene matches. This CDR3 region has 12 residues. Germline V gene sequence: CDR1 MNHEY, CDR2 SVGAGI. The CDR3 is CASSRQGYEQYF. CDR3 nucleotide sequence: TGTGCCAGCAGTCGACAGGGGTACGAGCAGTACTTC.

The gene calls are TRBV28 and TRBJ2-3, with TRBD1 matching 10 bases. The V segment lost 6 bases and the J segment 5 bases; nucleotides outside the gene matches: 5. Germline V gives CDR1 MDHEN, CDR2 SYDVKM. CDR3 length equals 14 residues. The CDR3 nucleotides read TGTGCCAGCAGGAGACAGGGGGCACGAGATACGCAGTATTTT. This gives the protein CASRRQGARDTQYF. The variable domain in full, completed from reference TRBV28 and TRBJ2-3, reads DVKVTQSSRYLVKRTGEKVFLECVQDMDHENMFWYRQDPGLGLRLIYFSYDVKMKEKGDIPEGYSVSREKKERFSLILESASTNQTSMYLCASRRQGARDTQYFGPGTRLTVL.